The 13 T cell receptor beta chains presented below share a single source sample, sequenced in a study of shared clonotypes between healthy human individuals. In the naive CD8 group, cells lacked CD45RO and were positively selected for CCR7, so terminally differentiated effector memory CD45RA+ cells were left out. This table comes from immunoSEQ multiplex PCR, and its TCRdb copy is limited to in-frame clones, with some not included. The sample lists some 600,000 clones, roughly 96% occurring once. The sequenced sample was naive CD8+ T cells sorted from blood. The receptor source for this set is a woman in her 30s in good health.

V and J are TRBV19 and TRBJ1-1; 11 bases fit TRBD1. CDR1 is LNHDA and CDR2 is SQIVND in the germline V gene (reference sequence). V was pared by 5 bases and J by 4 bases, with 6 bases of the junction left unmatched. The CDR3 is 15 residues long. In DNA form, the CDR3 reads TGTGCCAGTAGTTCACCCGGGACAGGGGGCACTGAAGCTTTCTTT. It yields the protein CASSSPGTGGTEAFF.

This clone was seen just once. The same CDR3 is also encoded by other DNA sequences in this sample. The chain joins TRBV5-1 to TRBJ1-2; no clear D. The CDR3 is 13 residues long. V was trimmed by 1 base and J by 2 bases, leaving 6 bases between them. Germline V gives CDR1 SGHRS, CDR2 YFSETQ. DNA of the CDR3: TGCGCCAGCAGCTTGACAGAAAACTATGGCTACACCTTC. Translated: CASSLTENYGYTF. The full variable domain, completed using reference TRBV5-1 and TRBJ1-2, is KAGVTQTPRYLIKTRGQQVTLSCSPISGHRSVSWYQQTPGQGLQFLFEYFSETQRNKGNFPGRFSGRQFSNSRSEMNVSTLELGDSALYLCASSLTENYGYTFGSGTRLTVV.

The chain employs TRBV10-3 and TRBJ1-1; D is perhaps TRBD1 (5 bases). The CDR3 totals 12 residues. Germline V CDR1 and CDR2: ENHRY, SYGVKD. With 2 bases removed from V and 4 bases from J, the gap between germline ends came to 5 bases. CDR3 in amino acids: CAISEGGTEAFF. Here the CDR3 DNA reads TGTGCCATCAGTGAGGGGGGCACTGAAGCTTTCTTT.

The rearrangement joins TRBV18 to TRBJ2-7; unclear D gene. The V end lost 3 bases, the J end lost 6 bases, and 9 bases lay between the germline ends. CDR3 length: 12 amino acids. Germline assignment: CDR1 KGHSH and CDR2 LQKENI. CDR3 in amino acids: CASSPGRSEQYF. CDR3 nucleotide sequence: TGTGCCAGCTCACCCGGGCGATCCGAGCAGTACTTC.

The chain is built from TRBV27 and TRBJ2-7, with 8 bases matching TRBD1. The CDR3 is 14 residues long. V shed 5 bases and J 7 bases; nucleotides not matched to a gene: 10. Germline assignment: CDR1 MNHEY and CDR2 SMNVEV (reference sequence). The CDR3 sequence is CASSTGTGQGEQYF. Here the CDR3 DNA reads TGTGCCAGCAGTACCGGGACAGGCCAAGGTGAGCAGTACTTC.

As regards this clone: Distinct nucleotide sequences in the sample also encode this CDR3. The rearrangement uses TRBV28 and TRBJ2-1; D remains unclear. Trimming pared 2 bases from V and 4 bases from J, leaving 3 bases between. Germline V gene data show CDR1 as MDHEN and CDR2 as SYDVKM. The CDR3 loop spans 12 amino acids. CDR3 loop: CASSLNYNEQFF. DNA for the CDR3: TGTGCCAGCAGTTTAAATTACAATGAGCAGTTCTTC.

The chain joins TRBV6-1 to TRBJ2-5; D call uncertain. Germline lookup yields CDR1 MNHNS and CDR2 SASEGT. Trimming stripped 0 bases from V and 5 bases from J, with 7 bases between. The CDR3 loop spans 13 amino acids. CDR3 region: CASSEATWETQYF. CDR3 nucleotides: TGTGCCAGCAGTGAAGCGACTTGGGAGACCCAGTACTTC.

The chain recombines TRBV5-6 with TRBJ2-5; D is undetermined. Germline V lookup: CDR1 SGHDT, CDR2 YYEEEE. The CDR3 sequence is 12 residues long. Trimming shortened V by 0 bases and J by 11 bases, and 11 bases separated the two germline ends. The CDR3 DNA sequence: TGTGCCAGCAGCTTGGAGGCGGCAGCTCAGTACTTC. Residues: CASSLEAAAQYF.

This chain uses TRBV2 with TRBJ2-7; either TRBD1 or TRBD2 may supply D (6 bases each). The length of the CDR3 is 16 residues. V was pared by 3 bases and J by 3 bases, with 18 bases between. The V gene's germline CDR1 is SNHLY and CDR2 FYNNEI. For the CDR3, the DNA is TGTGCCAGCAGTGACGAACAGGGAGGTCCATACTACGAGCAGTACTTC. Translation: CASSDEQGGPYYEQYF.

The gene calls are TRBV7-9 and TRBJ1-5; D call uncertain. The germline CDR1 and CDR2 sequences are SEHNR and FQNEAQ (reference sequence). V was pared by 1 base and J by 0 bases, with 4 bases between. The CDR3 runs to 14 residues. CDR3 sequence reads: CASSLEDSNQPQHF. Here the CDR3 DNA reads TGTGCCAGCAGCTTAGAAGATAGCAATCAGCCCCAGCATTTT.

The gene calls are TRBV28 and TRBJ1-1; D not certain. Per the germline V gene, CDR1 is MDHEN and CDR2 is SYDVKM. Between the trimmed V and J ends, which lost 6 bases and 1 base, there was a span of 3 bases. This CDR3 has 11 amino acids. CDR3 bases: TGTGCCAGCAGGGGGAACACTGAAGCTTTCTTT. Its protein product is CASRGNTEAFF.

This chain connects TRBV2 to TRBJ1-5, with D uncertain. The germline gives CDR1 SNHLY, CDR2 FYNNEI. The CDR3 contains 16 residues. V dropped 0 bases and J dropped 7 bases, with 16 bases sitting between them. The CDR3 loop is CASSEANRGRTQPQHF. CDR3 nucleotide sequence: TGTGCCAGCAGTGAAGCGAATCGAGGGCGGACCCAGCCCCAGCATTTT.

J is TRBJ2-2 and V is TRBV5-6, with 12 bases matching TRBD2. J was trimmed by 6 bases and V by 0 bases; bases with no gene match: 3. The CDR3 runs 16 residues. Germline V gene lookup returns CDR1 SGHDT and CDR2 YYEEEE. CDR3 protein: CASSLGLAGVPGELFF. CDR3 DNA: TGTGCCAGCAGCTTGGGACTAGCGGGAGTCCCCGGGGAGCTGTTTTTT.